This T cell receptor (beta chain) was sequenced in a study of molecular identifiers for immune sequencing clone quantification. This clonotype appeared many times. Preparation of naive CD8 libraries involved roughly 18,000 to 1,100,000 sorted cells and 10%, 30% or 50% RNA. Each CDR3 protein gets one entry after TCRdb re-called the PCR reads with MiXCR. The sample yields some 650,000 distinct CDR3 sequences, roughly 21% seen once. The source is a human donor in good health. Some libraries in this study had Jurkat cell RNA spiked in. What was sequenced was naive CD8+ T cells from blood, with Jurkat cell RNA spiked in. Sample subset: FACS-sorted CD8+CD4-CCR7+CD45RA+ naive T cells.

CDR3: CASSSQPGQPTDTQYF. CDR3 DNA sequence: TGTGCCAGCTCATCACAACCGGGACAGCCCACAGATACGCAGTATTTT. V and J are TRBV18 and TRBJ2-3; 7 bases match TRBD1. V lost 5 bases and J lost 2; bases outside the gene matches: 10. Per the germline V gene, CDR1 is KGHSH and CDR2 is LQKENI. This CDR3 region has 16 residues.